Below are 21 T cell receptor beta chains sequenced from a single sample in a study of OX40 agonist ivuxolimab in advanced cancers. The method was immunoSEQ multiplex PCR; TCRdb's version includes in-frame clones alone and lacks a portion of them. The sample lists 70,000 to 95,000 clones, roughly four fifths occurring once. This sample comprised CD4+ or CD8+ T cells sorted from blood, obtained in a trial of the OX40 agonist ivuxolimab. These receptors all come from an adult with an advanced solid tumor such as melanoma, head and neck, liver or kidney cancer.

This clone was seen more than once but under ten times. V usage is TRBV6-5 and J usage is TRBJ1-2; D remains ambiguous. CDR1 is MNHEY and CDR2 is SVGAGI in the germline V gene. The CDR3 loop spans 11 amino acids. Trimming took 6 bases from V and 8 from J, leaving 10 bases between them. CDR3 coding DNA: TGTGCCAGCAGCCCTGGATTCGGCTACACCTTC. Translation gives CASSPGFGYTF.

This sequence joins TRBV18 and TRBJ2-2, with 12 bases matching TRBD2. Germline CDR1 and CDR2: KGHSH and LQKENI. This CDR3 has 15 residues. J lost 4 bases, V lost 6 bases, and 3 bases had no gene match. In DNA form, the CDR3 reads TGTGCCAGCTCTGCGACTAGCGGGAGCACCGGGGAGCTGTTTTTT. It codes for CASSATSGSTGELFF.

This chain uses TRBV6-5 with TRBJ2-5; no reliable D call. The ends were cut back, 2 bases at V and 3 bases at J, with 7 bases in the middle. Germline lookup yields CDR1 MNHEY and CDR2 SVGAGI. The CDR3 sequence is 13 residues long. The CDR3 DNA is TGTGCCAGCAGTTACCGCTGGGAAGAGACCCAGTACTTC. As protein: CASSYRWEETQYF.

V gene TRBV7-2 combines with J gene TRBJ2-1, with 9 positions matching TRBD2. In germline, CDR1 is SGHTA, CDR2 FQGNSA. The CDR3 has 18 residues. The trim removed 1 base at V and 4 bases at J, leaving 11 bases unmatched. The CDR3 bases are TGTGCCAGCAGCTTAGAAGGGCTAGCGGGATCCCCTTACAATGAGCAGTTCTTC. Translated, it gives CASSLEGLAGSPYNEQFF.

V is TRBV27 and J is TRBJ2-3; unclear D gene. Germline values: CDR1 MNHEY, CDR2 SMNVEV (reference sequence). Trimming stripped 5 bases from V and 2 bases from J, with 17 bases between. The CDR3 sequence is 16 residues long. The DNA of the CDR3 is TGTGCCAGCAGTCCAAACACCCTAGGGAACACAGATACGCAGTATTTT. Protein product: CASSPNTLGNTDTQYF.

The V and J genes are TRBV28 and TRBJ1-2; TRBD1 matches at 8 bases. Germline CDR1 and CDR2: MDHEN and SYDVKM. This CDR3 has 14 residues. V lost 3 bases, J lost 7 bases, and 7 bases stayed unmatched. The DNA of the CDR3 is TGTGCCAGCAGTTTCAGCAGGGGGCTGGGTGGCTACACCTTC. The encoded protein is CASSFSRGLGGYTF.

The chain has TRBV7-9 and TRBJ2-2, with unresolved D. This CDR3 is 12 amino acids long. V was pared by 7 bases and J by 0 bases, with 3 bases between. Looked up from germline, CDR1 is SEHNR and CDR2 is FQNEAQ (reference sequence). Here the CDR3 reads CASTTNTGELFF. CDR3 nucleotides: TGTGCCAGCACCACGAACACCGGGGAGCTGTTTTTT. Full variable domain (outside the CDR3, taken from reference TRBV7-9 and TRBJ2-2): DTGVSQNPRHKITKRGQNVTFRCDPISEHNRLYWYRQTLGQGPEFLTYFQNEAQLEKSRLLSDRFSAERPKGSFSTLEIQRTEQGDSAMYLCASTTNTGELFFGEGSRLTVL.

The chain recombines TRBV5-1 with TRBJ2-7; TRBD1 agrees at 7 bases. The CDR3 is made up of 16 amino acids. The germline CDR1 and CDR2 sequences are SGHRS and YFSETQ. Trimming removed 3 bases from V and 3 bases from J; junction bases left unmatched: 12. The CDR3 here is CASSSQGQIGIYEQYF. CDR3 coding DNA: TGCGCCAGCAGCTCACAGGGACAGATAGGGATCTACGAGCAGTACTTC.

J is TRBJ2-3 and V is TRBV5-6; no clear D. Germline V gene sequence: CDR1 SGHDT, CDR2 YYEEEE. CDR3 size: 14 residues. V was trimmed by 1 base and J by 0 bases, leaving 6 bases between them. The DNA for the CDR3 is TGTGCCAGCAGCTTGTCCGTTAGCACAGATACGCAGTATTTT. It translates to CASSLSVSTDTQYF.

This chain uses TRBV10-3 with TRBJ2-2; 11 bases match TRBD1. This CDR3 contains 16 residues. With V trimmed by 2 bases and J by 5 bases, 4 bases remained unmatched. The germline V gene has CDR1 ENHRY and CDR2 SYGVKD. CDR3 coding DNA: TGTGCCATCAGTGAGGGACAGGGGGCGAGAACCGGGGAGCTGTTTTTT. Its protein is CAISEGQGARTGELFF.

V usage is TRBV5-8 and J usage is TRBJ1-2; a possible D gene is TRBD1 (5 bases). This CDR3 is built from 13 residues. Germline V gene lookup returns CDR1 SGHTS and CDR2 YDEGEE. V was trimmed by 1 base and J by 7 bases, leaving 11 bases between them. The CDR3 protein is CASSLRDGGGYTF. The CDR3 bases are TGTGCCAGCAGCTTGAGGGACGGGGGTGGCTACACCTTC.

The chain has TRBV4-2 and TRBJ1-1; unclear D gene. Germline V gene data show CDR1 as LGHNA and CDR2 as YNFKEQ. The CDR3 loop spans 13 amino acids. V was trimmed by 3 bases and J by 4 bases, leaving 9 bases between them. CDR3 residues: CASSHNYFTEAFF. The DNA of the CDR3 is TGTGCCAGCAGCCATAATTATTTCACTGAAGCTTTCTTT.

The chain uses TRBV6-1 and TRBJ2-5, with 7 bases matching TRBD2. The CDR3 is 14 residues long. With 5 bases clipped from V and 5 bases from J, the junction kept 8 bases outside the gene matches. CDR1 and CDR2 from the germline V gene are MNHNS and SASEGT. Here the CDR3 DNA reads TGTGCCAGCAGTTTCCTCGGGGGGATGGAGACCCAGTACTTC. Its protein product is CASSFLGGMETQYF.

V usage is TRBV6-4 and J usage is TRBJ1-2; D is perhaps TRBD1 (6 bases). This CDR3 has 15 amino acids. Trimming removed 0 bases from V and 2 bases from J, with 10 bases in between. Germline assignment: CDR1 MRHNA and CDR2 SNTAGT. In DNA, the CDR3 is TGTGCCAGCAGTGACTCAAGCGGGGGCAACTATGGCTACACCTTC. This codes for CASSDSSGGNYGYTF.

The chain joins TRBV5-1 to TRBJ2-2, with D perhaps TRBD2 (6 bases). Germline V gene sequence: CDR1 SGHRS, CDR2 YFSETQ. Trimming took 7 bases from V and 2 from J, leaving 24 bases between them. The CDR3 sequence is 18 residues long. Here the CDR3 reads CASVPSGSGNPNTGELFF. The CDR3 DNA sequence: TGCGCCAGCGTACCGTCGGGTAGCGGCAATCCTAACACCGGGGAGCTGTTTTTT.

The V gene is TRBV19, the J gene TRBJ1-2, with 7 bases matching TRBD1. The V gene's germline CDR1 is LNHDA and CDR2 SQIVND (reference sequence). The CDR3 runs 14 residues. Trimming took 5 bases from V and 4 from J; bases not matched to a gene: 7. This chain's CDR3 is CASSGQEYIYGYTF. The CDR3 coding sequence is TGTGCCAGTAGTGGACAGGAATATATCTATGGCTACACCTTC.

J is TRBJ1-3 and V is TRBV7-2, with D tentatively TRBD1 (5 bases). Germline V lookup: CDR1 SGHTA, CDR2 FQGNSA. CDR3 length equals 16 residues. V lost 1 base, J lost 2 bases, and 12 bases lay in between. Here the CDR3 DNA reads TGTGCCAGCAGCTTAGTAGGAGGGACGGCTGGAAACACCATATATTTT. Its translation: CASSLVGGTAGNTIYF.

The V gene is TRBV10-3, the J gene TRBJ1-1, with 8 bases that match TRBD1. With 6 bases clipped from V and 6 bases from J, the junction kept 9 bases outside the gene matches. The CDR3 length is 14 residues. CDR1 is ENHRY and CDR2 is SYGVKD in the germline V gene. The CDR3 spells CAIRKDRELSEAFF. The DNA for the CDR3 is TGTGCCATCAGGAAGGACAGGGAATTGTCTGAAGCTTTCTTT.

V and J are TRBV18 and TRBJ1-2; TRBD1 aligns across 9 bases. With 4 bases clipped from V and 12 bases from J, the junction kept 6 bases outside the gene matches. Per the germline V gene, CDR1 is KGHSH and CDR2 is LQKENI. The CDR3 is made up of 12 amino acids. The CDR3 sequence is CASSQGQGKDTF. CDR3 in DNA: TGTGCCAGCTCACAGGGACAGGGCAAGGACACCTTC.

This sequence joins TRBV6-5 and TRBJ2-3, with D unclear. With 3 bases removed from V and 3 bases from J, the gap between germline ends came to 4 bases. The CDR3 is 12 amino acids. Germline CDR1 and CDR2: MNHEY and SVGAGI. The CDR3 DNA sequence: TGTGCCAGCAGTTATCGTACAGATACGCAGTATTTT. Translation gives CASSYRTDTQYF.

The CDR3 region has the DNA TGTGCCAGCAGCGACCTGACATCGTGGGGCCATTCACCCCTCCACTTT. This gives the protein CASSDLTSWGHSPLHF. This chain connects TRBV5-6 to TRBJ1-6, with D tentatively TRBD1 (5 bases). The germline V gene encodes CDR1 SGHDT and CDR2 YYEEEE. V gave up 4 bases and J gave up 8 bases, with 19 bases separating them. The CDR3 sequence is 16 residues long. Together with reference TRBV5-6 and TRBJ1-6, the CDR3 gives the full variable domain: DAGVTQSPTHLIKTRGQQVTLRCSPKSGHDTVSWYQQALGQGPQFIFQYYEEEERQRGNFPDRFSGHQFPNYSSELNVNALLLGDSALYLCASSDLTSWGHSPLHFGNGTRLTVT.